Listed here are 30 T cell receptor beta chains from one sample, sequenced in a study of T-cell reconstitution after alpha-beta-depleted transplantation in children. Unique molecular identifiers tagged the TCRbeta library. TCRdb passed the PCR reads through MiXCR, listing each CDR3 protein once. This table holds under 350,000 distinct CDR3 sequences, more than 9% found once. The starting material was PBMCs from the stem cell graft donor, obtained from the stem cell graft. The origin of the receptors is a human donor who donated a stem cell graft to a child with SCID.

The sample holds many counts of this clonotype. The chain is built from TRBV20-1 and TRBJ1-2; D is unclear. V was clipped by 3 bases and J by 4 bases, with 3 bases between them. CDR1 is DFQATT, CDR2 SNEGSKA, per germline (reference sequence). The CDR3 is 10 residues long. CDR3 residues: CSASSYGYTF. The CDR3 nucleotides read TGCAGTGCTAGTTCCTATGGCTACACCTTC.

The CDR3 region has the DNA TGCGCCAGCAGCCCGAACAGGGGTCATGAAAAACTGTTTTTT. Protein: CASSPNRGHEKLFF. V is TRBV5-1 and J is TRBJ1-4, with TRBD1 matching 7 bases. Germline assignment: CDR1 SGHRS and CDR2 YFSETQ. V lost 4 bases, J lost 6 bases, and 6 bases stayed unmatched. This CDR3 contains 14 residues.

V gene TRBV20-1 combines with J gene TRBJ1-5; D unresolved. CDR3 size: 14 residues. V lost 1 base and J lost 3, with 10 bases in between. Germline loops: CDR1 DFQATT, CDR2 SNEGSKA (reference sequence). The CDR3 coding sequence is TGCAGTGCTAGAGGAGGTCAGACCAATCAGCCCCAGCATTTT. Its translation is CSARGGQTNQPQHF.

The chain employs TRBV5-1 and TRBJ1-1; D is unresolved. The length of the CDR3 is 15 residues. Between the trimmed V and J ends, which lost 0 bases and 2 bases, there was a span of 11 bases. Germline values: CDR1 SGHRS, CDR2 YFSETQ. The CDR3 DNA is TGCGCCAGCAGCTTGGAGGTTTTGGGTAACACTGAAGCTTTCTTT. This codes for CASSLEVLGNTEAFF.

The chain recombines TRBV18 with TRBJ2-1; possibly TRBD1 for D (5 bases). This CDR3 is built from 14 residues. Trimming cost V 2 bases and J 9 bases, with 14 bases left between them. Looked up from germline, CDR1 is KGHSH and CDR2 is LQKENI. CDR3 DNA: TGTGCCAGCTCACCAATCGTGTCAGGGTCTGAGCAGTTCTTC. Its protein is CASSPIVSGSEQFF.

This clonotype was counted between two and nine times. V gene TRBV6-5 combines with J gene TRBJ2-7; D ambiguous. V lost 0 bases to trimming and J lost 0 bases, with 12 bases between them. CDR1 is MNHEY and CDR2 is SVGAGI in the germline V gene. The CDR3 extends over 16 amino acids. CDR3 amino acids: CASSYSRRFPSYEQYF. CDR3 coding DNA: TGTGCCAGCAGTTACTCCCGCAGGTTCCCCTCCTACGAGCAGTACTTC.

This clonotype was found a few times. The genes are TRBV7-9 and TRBJ2-3, with D uncertain. Germline V CDR1 and CDR2: SEHNR, FQNEAQ (reference sequence). Trimming stripped 3 bases from V and 6 bases from J, with 7 bases between. The CDR3 loop spans 12 amino acids. The CDR3 region has the DNA TGTGCCAGCAGCTTCCATGGGGATACGCAGTATTTT. Protein sequence: CASSFHGDTQYF.

This clonotype was found a few times. The chain recombines TRBV10-3 with TRBJ2-7, with unresolved D. Looked up from germline, CDR1 is ENHRY and CDR2 is SYGVKD. V was clipped by 6 bases and J by 2 bases, with 11 bases between them. The CDR3 length is 13 residues. In DNA form, the CDR3 reads TGTGCCATCAGATCCCTGGAAACCTACGAGCAGTACTTC. Translating gives CAIRSLETYEQYF.

This clonotype has a handful of counts. The chain couples TRBV3-1 to TRBJ2-2; a weak D match, TRBD2 (6 bases). Looked up from germline, CDR1 is LGHDT and CDR2 is YNNKEL (reference sequence). The CDR3 sequence is 17 residues long. V lost 0 bases to trimming and J lost 1 base, with 12 bases between them. CDR3 residues: CASSQDGRAGNTGELFF. The CDR3 DNA is TGTGCCAGCAGCCAAGATGGGCGAGCGGGGAACACCGGGGAGCTGTTTTTT.

This chain joins TRBV5-1 and TRBJ2-7; TRBD1 matches at 9 bases. Germline assignment: CDR1 SGHRS and CDR2 YFSETQ. V trimming: 6 bases; J trimming: 0 bases; junction bases outside the gene matches: 4. The CDR3 is 14 amino acids. The CDR3 nucleotides read TGCGCCAGCAAGCCGGGACAGGGCTCCTACGAGCAGTACTTC. Its protein is CASKPGQGSYEQYF.

This clonotype turned up a few times. The chain couples TRBV12-3 or TRBV12-4 to TRBJ2-3, with 10 bases aligning to TRBD1. This CDR3 is built from 15 residues. The J segment lost 7 bases and the V segment lost 4 bases, leaving 8 bases of the junction unmatched. The CDR3 coding sequence is TGTGCCAGCAGTTCTCAATTGGACAGGGGGAATACGCAGTATTTT. Its translation: CASSSQLDRGNTQYF.

The CDR3: CASSSGTAPNSPLHF. CDR3 nucleotide sequence: TGCGCCAGCAGCAGCGGGACAGCACCTAATTCACCCCTCCACTTT. The chain has TRBV5-1 and TRBJ1-6; 7 nucleotides line up with TRBD1. The CDR3 extends over 15 amino acids. Germline assignment: CDR1 SGHRS and CDR2 YFSETQ. V gave up 4 bases and J gave up 6 bases; unmatched junction bases: 7.

The V and J genes are TRBV2 and TRBJ2-1; unclear D gene. The V and J ends lost 4 bases and 8 bases respectively, with 15 bases between them. In germline, CDR1 is SNHLY, CDR2 FYNNEI. This CDR3 comprises 14 residues. The CDR3: CASSGRPTTDEQFF. The CDR3 region has the DNA TGTGCCAGCAGTGGGCGGCCTACCACAGATGAGCAGTTCTTC.

The CDR3: CASSLAGQRGGSYNEQFF. The DNA for the CDR3 is TGCGCCAGCAGCTTGGCCGGGCAGCGGGGGGGCTCCTACAATGAGCAGTTCTTC. The chain combines TRBV5-1 with TRBJ2-1; 10 bases line up with TRBD2. This CDR3 has 18 residues. Germline CDR1 is SGHRS and CDR2 is YFSETQ. With V trimmed by 0 bases and J by 0 bases, 6 bases remained unmatched.

The chain combines TRBV19 with TRBJ2-5; D is uncertain. Germline lookup yields CDR1 LNHDA and CDR2 SQIVND (reference sequence). This CDR3 is built from 11 residues. With 4 bases removed from V and 5 bases from J, the gap between germline ends came to 5 bases. The CDR3 sequence: CASSTDETQYF. CDR3 DNA sequence: TGTGCCAGTAGTACCGACGAGACCCAGTACTTC. The whole variable domain, filled in from reference TRBV19 and TRBJ2-5, reads DGGITQSPKYLFRKEGQNVTLSCEQNLNHDAMYWYRQDPGQGLRLIYYSQIVNDFQKGDIAEGYSVSREKKESFPLTVTSAQKNPTAFYLCASSTDETQYFGPGTRLLVL.

This clonotype was seen more than once but under ten times. V is TRBV5-1 and J is TRBJ2-1; tentatively, D is TRBD2 (6 bases). This CDR3 spans 16 amino acids. V was clipped by 1 base and J by 0 bases, with 11 bases between them. In germline, CDR1 is SGHRS, CDR2 YFSETQ. For the CDR3, the DNA is TGCGCCAGCAGCTTGTTTGCGGGGTCCTCCTACAATGAGCAGTTCTTC. Amino acids: CASSLFAGSSYNEQFF.

This clonotype was counted only a few times. The chain carries TRBV5-1 and TRBJ1-2, with D tentatively TRBD1 (5 bases). CDR1 is SGHRS and CDR2 is YFSETQ in the germline V gene. V gave up 5 bases and J gave up 0 bases, with 17 bases separating them. The CDR3 contains 16 residues. For the CDR3, the DNA is TGCGCCAGCAGTTCGCCCCCCGGACAAGCTAACTATGGCTACACCTTC. It yields the protein CASSSPPGQANYGYTF.

The rearrangement links TRBV9 to TRBJ2-2; TRBD1 matches 8 bases. Germline values: CDR1 SGDLS, CDR2 YYNGEE. V dropped 3 bases and J dropped 8; count of bases not matched to a gene: 6. The CDR3 extends over 14 amino acids. For the CDR3, the DNA is TGTGCCAGCAGCGGCCACAGGGGGTCGGGGGAGCTGTTTTTT. Amino acid sequence: CASSGHRGSGELFF.

Many counts were recorded for this clonotype. The chain joins TRBV5-1 to TRBJ1-1; D is undetermined. Germline values: CDR1 SGHRS, CDR2 YFSETQ. V lost 2 bases to trimming and J lost 1 base, with 6 bases between them. The CDR3 runs to 13 residues. The CDR3, as DNA: TGCGCCAGCAGCTTTGACAAGAACACTGAAGCTTTCTTT. It specifies CASSFDKNTEAFF.

This clonotype has a handful of counts. The chain carries TRBV5-1 and TRBJ2-2, with D unclear. CDR1 and CDR2 from the germline V gene are SGHRS and YFSETQ. The CDR3 covers 15 residues. The V end was cut by 1 base, the J end by 0 bases, with 7 bases between. For the CDR3, the DNA is TGCGCCAGCAGCTTGTATCAGACGAACACCGGGGAGCTGTTTTTT. Residues: CASSLYQTNTGELFF.

The V call is TRBV7-3, the J call TRBJ2-1; TRBD1 or TRBD2 may be the D gene (5 bases each). Germline V CDR1 and CDR2: SGHTA, FQGTGA. CDR3 length: 15 amino acids. Trimming removed 5 bases at V and 5 bases at J, with 16 bases between. The CDR3 bases are TGTGCCAGCAGCCCGGCCGTGGGGACCGACAATGAGCAGTTCTTC. Its translation is CASSPAVGTDNEQFF. Based on the CDR3 plus reference TRBV7-3 and TRBJ2-1, the full variable domain is GAGVSQTPSNKVTEKGKYVELRCDPISGHTALYWYRQSLGQGPEFLIYFQGTGAADDSGLPNDRFFAVRPEGSVSTLKIQRTERGDSAVYLCASSPAVGTDNEQFFGPGTRLTVL.

The sample holds a few counts of this clonotype. V gene TRBV20-1 combines with J gene TRBJ1-2; a weak D match, TRBD1 (5 bases). The CDR3 extends over 15 amino acids. Germline CDR1 DFQATT, CDR2 SNEGSKA (reference sequence). With 3 bases removed from V and 4 bases from J, the gap between germline ends came to 18 bases. The CDR3 nucleotides read TGCAGTGCTAGGGACACAATGCGGGGAGTCTATGGCTACACCTTC. This sequence encodes CSARDTMRGVYGYTF.

This clonotype was recorded many times. V and J are TRBV4-2 and TRBJ2-7; a possible D gene is TRBD1 (6 bases). Trimming pared 4 bases from V and 4 bases from J, leaving 11 bases between. CDR1 LGHNA and CDR2 YNFKEQ come from the germline V gene. The CDR3 has 13 amino acids. The DNA for the CDR3 is TGTGCCAGCAGCCGGACACAGGGTTACGAGCAGTACTTC. Protein sequence: CASSRTQGYEQYF.

This clonotype has only a few counts. This chain links TRBV5-1 with TRBJ1-2, with unresolved D. The germline CDR1 and CDR2 sequences are SGHRS and YFSETQ. The CDR3 is made up of 15 amino acids. Trimming took off 1 base at V and 3 bases at J, with 13 bases between the two ends. The CDR3 protein is CASSLTDHLYYGYTF. The CDR3 coding sequence is TGCGCCAGCAGCTTGACAGACCACTTATACTATGGCTACACCTTC.

This clonotype has more than one count but fewer than ten. The V and J genes are TRBV2 and TRBJ1-2; the D is unclear. This CDR3 is 12 amino acids long. Deletions cut 1 base from V and 12 bases from J, with 12 bases between. CDR1 and CDR2 from the germline V gene are SNHLY and FYNNEI. In DNA form, the CDR3 reads TGTGCCAGCAGTGAAGTGGGTGCTGAAAACACCTTC. Amino acid sequence: CASSEVGAENTF.

The rearrangement joins TRBV5-1 to TRBJ1-1, with a possible D match to TRBD1 (6 bases). The CDR3 runs to 16 residues. Looked up from germline, CDR1 is SGHRS and CDR2 is YFSETQ. The V end was cut by 0 bases, the J end by 1 base, with 13 bases between. CDR3 bases: TGCGCCAGCAGCTTGGGGTGGGGGCAATCGAACACTGAAGCTTTCTTT. As protein: CASSLGWGQSNTEAFF.

This clonotype was seen at least ten times. The chain uses TRBV5-1 and TRBJ2-7; no clear D. This CDR3 is built from 13 residues. The V and J ends lost 0 bases and 3 bases respectively, with 7 bases between them. The germline CDR1 and CDR2 sequences are SGHRS and YFSETQ. The CDR3 is CASSLDGDYEQYF. CDR3 DNA: TGCGCCAGCAGCTTGGATGGGGACTACGAGCAGTACTTC.

The chain has TRBV12-3 or TRBV12-4 and TRBJ1-1; a possible D gene is TRBD1 (6 bases). This CDR3 contains 15 residues. The V gene lost 5 bases and the J gene lost 6 bases, with 19 bases spanning the gap. The CDR3 coding sequence is TGTGCCAGCAGTGCTACTATACAGGGTAAGGCTGAAGCTTTCTTT. Amino acids: CASSATIQGKAEAFF.

This clonotype was counted many times. V usage is TRBV6-5 and J usage is TRBJ2-5, with TRBD2 matching 11 bases. Germline CDR1 MNHEY, CDR2 SVGAGI. V lost 3 bases, J lost 3 bases, and 6 bases stayed unmatched. This CDR3 is 16 amino acids long. CDR3 coding DNA: TGTGCCAGCAGTTATCGCCTACTAGCGGGGGAAGAGACCCAGTACTTC. Translated, it gives CASSYRLLAGEETQYF.

This clonotype was seen only a few times. The chain has TRBV5-1 and TRBJ2-7; D gene unclear. Trimming pared 8 bases from V and 1 base from J, leaving 13 bases between. The CDR3 totals 13 residues. Germline CDR1 reads SGHRS; CDR2 reads YFSETQ. CDR3 in amino acids: CASSDAPSYEQYF. The CDR3, as DNA: TGCGCCAGTTCAGATGCCCCTTCCTACGAGCAGTACTTC.